This TCR beta chain came from a study of cytomegalovirus exposure and HLA in healthy donors. The CDR3 runs to 14 residues. Trimming removed 5 bases at V and 0 bases at J, with 9 bases between. The germline gives CDR1 MNHEY, CDR2 SMNVEV (reference sequence). On this clone: Its antigen is not identified.

PCR used 60 Vbeta primers and 13 Jbeta primers. The assay was immunoSEQ multiplex PCR, and TCRdb's table has in-frame clones only and misses some. The table has fewer than 200,000 clones, roughly 76% seen once. Study-wide results and limits: A later analysis reported that several of the most significant clusters appeared to be linked to common viral pathogens, among them Epstein-Barr virus.

The V call is TRBV27, the J call TRBJ2-3; D is ambiguous. This TCR derives from a woman aged 50 to 60 in good health and CMV-seronegative. Sample: PBMCs. This CDR3 reads CASSPLFSTDTQYF. In nucleotides, the CDR3 is TGTGCCAGCAGTCCCCTTTTTAGCACAGATACGCAGTATTTT.